These 18 T cell receptor beta chains originate from one sample sequenced in a study of metastatic and nonmetastatic thyroid tumors. None of the patients had undergone any treatment ahead of thyroid surgery. With MiXCR, TCRdb reprocessed the PCR reads. Of around 34,000 clones listed, about 17% were seen once; the top ten hold 3% to 4%. Sequenced material: blood. Receptors originate from a female donor with papillary thyroid cancer or a benign thyroid nodule (not recorded which). Some clones in this sample may be carry-over from other donors' samples.

This clone has a handful of counts. The genes are TRBV28 and TRBJ2-7, with D maybe TRBD1 (7 bases). The V end was cut by 1 base, the J end by 3 bases, with 16 bases between. CDR1 and CDR2 (germline): MDHEN, SYDVKM. CDR3 length: 16 amino acids. This chain's CDR3 is CASSLYRPGDSYEQYF. In DNA form, the CDR3 reads TGTGCCAGCAGTTTATATCGTCCGGGGGACAGCTACGAGCAGTACTTC.

The sample holds many counts of this clone. V and J are TRBV18 and TRBJ1-1, with unresolved D. Germline V gene sequence: CDR1 KGHSH, CDR2 LQKENI. The CDR3 has 14 amino acids. V was clipped by 1 base and J by 2 bases, with 8 bases between them. The CDR3 reads CASSPQNANTEAFF. DNA for the CDR3: TGTGCCAGCTCACCACAGAACGCAAACACTGAAGCTTTCTTT. The full variable domain, its missing parts supplied by reference TRBV18 and TRBJ1-1, is NAGVMQNPRHLVRRRGQEARLRCSPMKGHSHVYWYRQLPEEGLKFMVYLQKENIIDESGMPKERFSAEFPKEGPSILRIQQVVRGDSAAYFCASSPQNANTEAFFGQGTRLTVV.

In this sample, this clone turned up many times. The chain uses TRBV6-1 and TRBJ1-5, with D possibly being TRBD1 (6 bases). Germline lookup yields CDR1 MNHNS and CDR2 SASEGT. The CDR3 sequence is 15 residues long. V lost 7 bases, J lost 0 bases, and 13 bases lay in between. CDR3 DNA: TGTGCCAGCAATACAGGGTTTTATAGCAATCAGCCCCAGCATTTT. This encodes CASNTGFYSNQPQHF.

This clone was counted ten times or more. The chain carries TRBV2 and TRBJ1-1, with a possible D match to TRBD1 (5 bases). V lost 6 bases and J 2 bases, leaving 10 bases between the germline ends. The CDR3 contains 13 residues. Germline V gives CDR1 SNHLY, CDR2 FYNNEI. DNA for the CDR3: TGTGCCAGCAGAATCCAGGGAAACACTGAAGCTTTCTTT. Translating gives CASRIQGNTEAFF.

This clone has at least ten counts. The gene calls are TRBV7-8 and TRBJ2-2; 8 bases match TRBD2. V dropped 7 bases and J dropped 4; count of bases not matched to a gene: 11. The CDR3 runs 16 residues. The germline gives CDR1 SGHVS, CDR2 FQNEAQ. The CDR3 sequence: CASIYSGMVGTGELFF. The CDR3, as DNA: TGTGCCAGCATCTATAGCGGGATGGTTGGCACCGGGGAGCTGTTTTTT.

Only one count was recorded for this clone. The J gene is TRBJ2-7, the V gene TRBV20-1; 15 bases align to TRBD2. The germline V gene has CDR1 DFQATT and CDR2 SNEGSKA (reference sequence). After removal of 1 base from V and 2 bases from J, the junction contained 0 bases not matched to a gene. The length of the CDR3 is 15 residues. CDR3 DNA: TGCAGTGCTAGAGGGACTAGCGGGAGGGCCTACGAGCAGTACTTC. Translating gives CSARGTSGRAYEQYF.

The chain employs TRBV7-3 and TRBJ2-1; 7 bases line up with TRBD2. The junction had 16 bases not matched to a gene; V was cut back by 2 bases and J by 3 bases. The CDR3 is 19 residues long. Germline CDR1 is SGHTA and CDR2 is FQGTGA. In DNA, the CDR3 is TGTGCCAGCAGCTTACCGTTGGGAGGGAGACTTCGGTACTACAATGAGCAGTTCTTC. It encodes CASSLPLGGRLRYYNEQFF. Full variable domain (rest looked up from reference TRBV7-3 and TRBJ2-1): GAGVSQTPSNKVTEKGKYVELRCDPISGHTALYWYRQSLGQGPEFLIYFQGTGAADDSGLPNDRFFAVRPEGSVSTLKIQRTERGDSAVYLCASSLPLGGRLRYYNEQFFGPGTRLTVL.

This clone has at least ten counts. The gene calls are TRBV7-9 and TRBJ2-2; D remains unclear. CDR1 and CDR2 (germline): SEHNR, FQNEAQ (reference sequence). The CDR3 is 13 amino acids. The V end lost 2 bases, the J end lost 7 bases, and 8 bases lay between the germline ends. The CDR3 bases are TGTGCCAGCAGCTTAATCGTGGGCGGGGAGCTGTTTTTT. Translation gives CASSLIVGGELFF. The full variable domain, completed using reference TRBV7-9 and TRBJ2-2, is DTGVSQNPRHKITKRGQNVTFRCDPISEHNRLYWYRQTLGQGPEFLTYFQNEAQLEKSRLLSDRFSAERPKGSFSTLEIQRTEQGDSAMYLCASSLIVGGELFFGEGSRLTVL.

This clone came up many times. It may be a read error: a sequence one base away is much more abundant. This sequence joins TRBV4-1 and TRBJ2-2; the D gene is possibly TRBD1 (5 bases). Per germline, CDR1 MGHRA and CDR2 YSYEKL. Between the trimmed V and J ends, which lost 4 bases and 5 bases, there was a span of 11 bases. The CDR3 length is 14 residues. The CDR3 nucleotides read TGCGCCAGCAGCCCGGAACAGGTGACCGGGGAGCTGTTTTTT. Its translation is CASSPEQVTGELFF.

A word on this clone: One junction end does not reproduce the germline sequence, and a read error may be involved. V gene TRBV28 combines with J gene TRBJ2-5; no definite D call. Germline-derived CDR1 and CDR2 are MDHEN and SYDVKM. This CDR3 has 15 residues. DNA for the CDR3: TGTGCCAGCAGCACCCCCAATACTGCCCAAGAGACCCAGTACTTT. It yields the protein CASSTPNTAQETQYF.

In this sample, this clone turned up many times. The chain combines TRBV6-2 or TRBV6-3 with TRBJ2-3, with TRBD2 matching over 10 bases. The CDR3 runs 15 residues. After removal of 6 bases from V and 2 bases from J, the junction contained 5 bases not matched to a gene. The germline V gene encodes CDR1 MNHEY and CDR2 SVGEGT. Here the CDR3 DNA reads TGTGCCAGCAGCCCCGGGACTAGCGACACAGATACGCAGTATTTT. It is translated as CASSPGTSDTDTQYF.

This clone has at least ten counts. The chain carries TRBV10-3 and TRBJ2-7; TRBD2 might be the D (5 bases). Looked up from germline, CDR1 is ENHRY and CDR2 is SYGVKD. This CDR3 is 17 amino acids long. The germline V and J ends were trimmed by 2 bases and 2 bases, with 19 bases remaining between them. The CDR3 here is CAISEIAVASRPYEQYF. The CDR3 DNA reads as TGTGCCATCAGTGAGATAGCCGTGGCTAGCAGACCCTACGAGCAGTACTTC.

This clone was seen repeatedly, ten times or more. The chain recombines TRBV20-1 with TRBJ2-1; D unresolved. V dropped 6 bases and J dropped 7 bases, with 22 bases sitting between them. Germline V lookup: CDR1 DFQATT, CDR2 SNEGSKA (reference sequence). The CDR3 runs to 15 residues. The CDR3 sequence: CSARRPASTRNEQFF. CDR3 sequence (DNA): TGCAGTGCCCGAAGGCCAGCGTCCACGAGGAATGAGCAGTTCTTC.

A word on this clone: One end of the junction varies from germline; a read error may be responsible. DNA of the CDR3: TGCGCCGGCAGCTCGCTAGGGGGCAGCGCAGATACGCAGTATTTT. This gives the protein CAGSSLGGSADTQYF. This sequence joins TRBV5-1 and TRBJ2-3; 7 bases fit TRBD1. The CDR3 consists of 15 residues. Germline V gene lookup returns CDR1 SGHRS and CDR2 YFSETQ.

Many counts were recorded for this clone. V gene TRBV11-2 combines with J gene TRBJ1-2; possibly TRBD1 for D (5 bases). Per the germline V gene, CDR1 is SGHAT and CDR2 is FQNNGV. V gave up 2 bases and J gave up 4 bases, with 20 bases separating them. The CDR3 is 17 amino acids. Here the CDR3 reads CASSLSSGTVVSYGYTF. CDR3 nucleotide sequence: TGTGCCAGCAGCTTATCCTCCGGGACCGTTGTTTCCTATGGCTACACCTTC.

This clone was picked up many times. The CDR3 DNA follows: TGTGCCAGCAACTCCCGTGATCCCGGGGAGCTGTTTTTT. Translating gives CASNSRDPGELFF. This chain connects TRBV6-2 or TRBV6-3 to TRBJ2-2; no clear D. CDR3 size: 13 residues. The V gene lost 7 bases and the J gene lost 6 bases, with 12 bases spanning the gap. Germline-derived CDR1 and CDR2 are MNHEY and SVGEGT.

This clone was detected many times. This chain links TRBV7-9 with TRBJ2-5; D is possibly TRBD2 (6 bases). Germline loops: CDR1 SEHNR, CDR2 FQNEAQ (reference sequence). V dropped 0 bases and J dropped 7 bases, with 12 bases sitting between them. This CDR3 comprises 14 residues. CDR3 in DNA: TGTGCCAGCAGCTTAGCGGCGGGAAGGGGGACCCAGTACTTC. It is translated as CASSLAAGRGTQYF.

This clone was recorded at least ten times. The chain combines TRBV5-6 with TRBJ2-1, with 10 bases aligning to TRBD2. The junction had 5 bases not matched to a gene; V was cut back by 0 bases and J by 8 bases. This CDR3 is 15 amino acids long. Per germline, CDR1 SGHDT and CDR2 YYEEEE. CDR3 nucleotide sequence: TGTGCCAGCAGCTTGGCGTCTAGCGGGAGTTATGAGCAGTTCTTC. Residues: CASSLASSGSYEQFF.